This TCR beta chain stems from a study of technical replicates of blood from a handful of donors. V was pared by 1 base and J by 3 bases, with 6 bases of the junction left unmatched. Germline values: CDR1 LGHNA, CDR2 YSLEER. The CDR3 loop spans 16 amino acids. Assay used: immunoSEQ multiplex PCR; TCRdb lists only in-frame clones, some missing. In the table there are about 56,000 clones, more than 90% of which are singletons. This receptor was taken from a human donor in good health. Some clones in this sample may be carry-over from other donors' samples. The chain carries TRBV4-3 and TRBJ1-5, with 7 bases matching TRBD1. The sequencing sample was made of PBMCs. CDR3 protein: CASSQGYRGFNQPQHF. For the CDR3, the DNA is TGCGCCAGCAGCCAAGGGTACAGGGGTTTCAATCAGCCCCAGCATTTT.